Each of the 21 T cell receptor beta chains below was sequenced from the same sample in a study of blood T cell repertoires in COVID-19. Generated by immunoSEQ multiplex PCR, the TCRdb table keeps only in-frame clones and is missing some. The sample holds more than 200,000 clones, 85% to 90% seen once. Sequenced input: PBMCs or T cells enriched from blood (not recorded which). All receptors derive from a man aged 35 to 55 who had recovered from COVID-19.

The chain uses TRBV5-4 and TRBJ2-1; possible D gene TRBD1, 5 bases. The germline V gene encodes CDR1 SGHNT and CDR2 YYREEE (reference sequence). V dropped 7 bases and J dropped 1 base, with 18 bases sitting between them. There are 16 residues in the CDR3. CDR3 in DNA: TGTGCCAGCTCAGGGTCGATCTCGGCATCCTACAATGAGCAGTTCTTC. Its translation: CASSGSISASYNEQFF.

The table lists this clone with a few counts. The gene calls are TRBV6-2 or TRBV6-3 and TRBJ1-1; D not certain. The CDR3 sequence is 13 residues long. CDR1 and CDR2 from the germline V gene are MNHEY and SVGEGT. Trimming left V 2 bases short and J 5 bases short, with 9 bases between. Here the CDR3 DNA reads TGTGCCAGCAGTTACCACTCGAAGACTGAAGCTTTCTTT. Encoded protein: CASSYHSKTEAFF.

This clone was seen a handful of times. The chain has TRBV27 and TRBJ1-4; TRBD1 agrees at 9 bases. The CDR3 is made up of 16 amino acids. The V gene end was trimmed by 2 bases and the J gene end by 8 bases; junction bases not matched to a gene: 9. Germline CDR1 is MNHEY and CDR2 is SMNVEV (reference sequence). This CDR3 is CASSLPPGTGNEKLFF. The CDR3 region has the DNA TGTGCCAGCAGTTTACCTCCCGGGACAGGGAACGAAAAACTGTTTTTT. Looking up the rest from reference TRBV27 and TRBJ1-4 gives the full variable domain: EAQVTQNPRYLITVTGKKLTVTCSQNMNHEYMSWYRQDPGLGLRQIYYSMNVEVTDKGDVPEGYKVSRKEKRNFPLILESPSPNQTSLYFCASSLPPGTGNEKLFFGSGTQLSVL.

The chain joins TRBV2 to TRBJ1-6; D gene ambiguous. CDR3 size: 15 residues. V was cut by 9 bases and J by 7 bases, with 19 bases left in between. Germline CDR1 SNHLY, CDR2 FYNNEI. The CDR3 reads CASSKDPGFNSPLHF. As DNA, the CDR3 is TGTGCCAGTAGCAAGGATCCGGGATTCAATTCACCCCTCCACTTT.

The chain recombines TRBV7-9 with TRBJ1-6; 7 bases line up with TRBD1. The J segment lost 5 bases and the V segment lost 7 bases, leaving 5 bases of the junction unmatched. CDR3 size: 14 residues. Germline V gives CDR1 SEHNR, CDR2 FQNEAQ (reference sequence). CDR3 coding DNA: TGTGCCAGCACCCAGGGGGGAGATAATTCACCCCTCCACTTT. Protein sequence: CASTQGGDNSPLHF.

The chain links TRBV5-1 to TRBJ2-3, with D possibly matching TRBD2 (6 bases). Looked up from germline, CDR1 is SGHRS and CDR2 is YFSETQ. This CDR3 has 16 residues. V dropped 0 bases and J dropped 1 base, with 12 bases sitting between them. The CDR3 DNA follows: TGCGCCAGCAGCTTGGTCCCGGGGGAGGGCACAGATACGCAGTATTTT. Residues: CASSLVPGEGTDTQYF. The whole variable domain, remainder taken from reference TRBV5-1 and TRBJ2-3, is KAGVTQTPRYLIKTRGQQVTLSCSPISGHRSVSWYQQTPGQGLQFLFEYFSETQRNKGNFPGRFSGRQFSNSRSEMNVSTLELGDSALYLCASSLVPGEGTDTQYFGPGTRLTVL.

This CDR3 is CATSRDGTSVYEQYF. The CDR3 region has the DNA TGTGCCACCAGCAGAGATGGGACTAGCGTTTACGAGCAGTACTTC. The chain carries TRBV15 and TRBJ2-7; 10 nucleotides agree with TRBD2. The length of the CDR3 is 15 residues. Germline CDR1 LNHNV, CDR2 YYDKDF (reference sequence). V lost 0 bases, J lost 4 bases, and 3 bases stayed unmatched.

V usage is TRBV24-1 and J usage is TRBJ2-2, with a weak D call TRBD2 (5 bases). This CDR3 is 17 amino acids long. The V end was cut by 3 bases, the J end by 0 bases, with 13 bases between. CDR1 is KGHDR and CDR2 is SFDVKD in the germline V gene. DNA of the CDR3: TGTGCCACCAGTGATGGAGGATTAAATTCGAACACCGGGGAGCTGTTTTTT. Translation gives CATSDGGLNSNTGELFF.

The chain recombines TRBV2 with TRBJ1-1, with unresolved D. V was clipped by 4 bases and J by 4 bases, with 7 bases between them. Per the germline V gene, CDR1 is SNHLY and CDR2 is FYNNEI. The CDR3 totals 12 residues. CDR3 region: CASSGWATEAFF. In nucleotides, the CDR3 is TGTGCCAGCAGTGGATGGGCCACTGAAGCTTTCTTT. Full variable domain (rest looked up from reference TRBV2 and TRBJ1-1): EPEVTQTPSHQVTQMGQEVILRCVPISNHLYFYWYRQILGQKVEFLVSFYNNEISEKSEIFDDQFSVERPDGSNFTLKIRSTKLEDSAMYFCASSGWATEAFFGQGTRLTVV.

The V and J genes are TRBV5-8 and TRBJ2-7; TRBD1 aligns across 8 bases. Trimming cost V 4 bases and J 4 bases; bases outside gene matches: 13. Germline V gene sequence: CDR1 SGHTS, CDR2 YDEGEE. This CDR3 is 16 amino acids long. For the CDR3, the DNA is TGTGCCAGCAGCGGGGGAGGACAGGGAAAGAGATACGAGCAGTACTTC. It encodes CASSGGGQGKRYEQYF.

The CDR3 loop is CASSLTGTGTDTQYF. For the CDR3, the DNA is TGTGCCAGCAGCTTAACCGGGACTGGCACAGATACGCAGTATTTT. The chain has TRBV9 and TRBJ2-3, with D possibly matching TRBD2 (6 bases). The CDR3 loop spans 15 amino acids. Germline V CDR1 and CDR2: SGDLS, YYNGEE. V was trimmed by 4 bases and J by 1 base, leaving 13 bases between them.

This chain uses TRBV15 with TRBJ1-4, with 7 bases lining up with TRBD1. This CDR3 has 17 residues. Germline CDR1 and CDR2: LNHNV and YYDKDF (reference sequence). Losses at the gene ends were 3 bases for V and 0 bases for J; bases not matched to a gene: 7. The CDR3 DNA is TGTGCCACCAGCAGTCCTGGACAGGCCGCAACTAATGAAAAACTGTTTTTT. It encodes CATSSPGQAATNEKLFF.

This chain links TRBV28 with TRBJ1-2; D might be TRBD1 (6 bases). The CDR3 extends over 15 amino acids. With 3 bases removed from V and 8 bases from J, the gap between germline ends came to 19 bases. Per the germline V gene, CDR1 is MDHEN and CDR2 is SYDVKM. CDR3 nucleotides: TGTGCCAGCAGTTTGGGCCAGGGGCTCTATTCGGGCTACACCTTC. It specifies CASSLGQGLYSGYTF.

The chain links TRBV5-1 to TRBJ2-2; TRBD2 is a possible D gene (6 bases). CDR1 is SGHRS, CDR2 YFSETQ, per germline. The CDR3 spans 13 residues. Trimming took off 3 bases at V and 7 bases at J, with 10 bases between the two ends. The CDR3 DNA reads TGCGCCAGCAGCTGGGACTTTATCGGGGAGCTGTTTTTT. This gives the protein CASSWDFIGELFF.

The chain links TRBV5-1 to TRBJ2-1; 10 positions agree with TRBD2. Germline CDR1 is SGHRS and CDR2 is YFSETQ. The V gene end was trimmed by 4 bases and the J gene end by 4 bases; junction bases not matched to a gene: 8. CDR3 length: 16 amino acids. The CDR3 loop reads CASSRSGGPRYNEQFF. In DNA form, the CDR3 reads TGCGCCAGCAGCCGTAGCGGGGGGCCTAGGTACAATGAGCAGTTCTTC.

In regard to this clone: The junction departs from germline at one end; a sequencing error may be responsible. The chain carries TRBV30 and TRBJ1-4, with a weak D call TRBD1 (5 bases). The V gene's germline CDR1 is GTSNPN and CDR2 SVGIG (reference sequence). The CDR3 is 12 amino acids. The CDR3 nucleotides are TGTTCCTGTAGGGGAATAGGTGAAAAACTGTTTTTT. Translated, it gives CSCRGIGEKLFF.

V and J are TRBV30 and TRBJ1-2; 8 positions match TRBD1. Unmatched junction bases numbered 8, after V lost 3 bases and J lost 8 bases. The CDR3 is 13 residues long. Looked up from germline, CDR1 is GTSNPN and CDR2 is SVGIG (reference sequence). CDR3 sequence reads: CAWSPGTGGGYTF. DNA of the CDR3: TGTGCCTGGAGCCCAGGGACAGGCGGCGGCTACACCTTC.

The chain joins TRBV27 to TRBJ2-3; D gene ambiguous. V lost 2 bases to trimming and J lost 4 bases, with 10 bases between them. Germline V gives CDR1 MNHEY, CDR2 SMNVEV (reference sequence). This CDR3 contains 14 residues. The CDR3 loop is CASSLEVAADTQYF. As DNA, the CDR3 is TGTGCCAGCAGTTTAGAGGTTGCGGCAGATACGCAGTATTTT.

The chain is built from TRBV29-1 and TRBJ1-5; D not certain. Germline V gene data show CDR1 as SQVTM and CDR2 as ANQGSEA. Trimming pared 5 bases from V and 4 bases from J, leaving 15 bases between. The CDR3 sequence is 14 residues long. The CDR3 protein is CSVLSTTQNQPQHF. CDR3 sequence (DNA): TGCAGCGTTCTTTCGACGACACAGAATCAGCCCCAGCATTTT.

J is TRBJ1-1 and V is TRBV4-1; the match to TRBD1 covers 7 bases. Trimming cost V 1 base and J 1 base; bases outside gene matches: 15. Germline CDR1 is MGHRA and CDR2 is YSYEKL. This CDR3 has 19 residues. This CDR3 is CASSQGQGVQGSPNTEAFF. DNA of the CDR3: TGCGCCAGCAGCCAAGGTCAGGGGGTACAGGGGTCCCCGAACACTGAAGCTTTCTTT.

This chain connects TRBV2 to TRBJ2-5; perhaps TRBD1 as D (6 bases). V lost 5 bases to trimming and J lost 4 bases, with 8 bases between them. The CDR3 consists of 12 residues. Germline lookup yields CDR1 SNHLY and CDR2 FYNNEI. This CDR3 reads CASSWGLETQYF. The CDR3 nucleotides read TGTGCCAGCAGTTGGGGGCTAGAGACCCAGTACTTC.